This passage covers 26 T cell receptor beta chains from one sample sequenced in a study of blood T cell repertoires in COVID-19. Profiled with immunoSEQ multiplex PCR; TCRdb holds only in-frame clones, not every one. This table has about 260,000 clones, just under 85% appearing once. Input material: peripheral blood. The receptors shown here come from a woman of 80 years or more with acute or convalescent COVID-19.

The V and J genes are TRBV10-3 and TRBJ1-6; D gene ambiguous. CDR3 size: 16 residues. The V and J ends lost 0 bases and 10 bases respectively, with 16 bases between them. Germline values: CDR1 ENHRY, CDR2 SYGVKD. The CDR3 loop reads CAISESPLRERSPLHF. The DNA for the CDR3 is TGTGCCATCAGTGAGTCCCCTTTAAGGGAGCGATCACCCCTCCACTTT.

This clone came up a few times. CDR3 region: CASSLMGTNTEAFF. The CDR3 DNA follows: TGTGCCAGCAGCTTGATGGGCACGAACACTGAAGCTTTCTTT. The chain has TRBV7-9 and TRBJ1-1; D unresolved. The CDR3 sequence is 14 residues long. V lost 3 bases to trimming and J lost 1 base, with 9 bases between them. Germline-derived CDR1 and CDR2 are SEHNR and FQNEAQ (reference sequence).

This sequence joins TRBV5-5 and TRBJ1-1; tentatively, D is TRBD1 (6 bases). V lost 2 bases and J lost 11, with 13 bases in between. CDR3 length: 12 amino acids. Germline CDR1 SGHKS, CDR2 YYEKEE (reference sequence). CDR3 sequence: CASSFKQGGAFF. The CDR3, as DNA: TGTGCCAGCAGCTTTAAACAGGGTGGCGCTTTCTTT.

The chain has TRBV7-3 and TRBJ2-5, with TRBD2 identical over 7 bases. Germline V gene sequence: CDR1 SGHTA, CDR2 FQGTGA. Trimming removed 5 bases from V and 3 bases from J; junction bases left unmatched: 3. This CDR3 is 13 amino acids long. As DNA, the CDR3 is TGTGCCAGCAGCGCCGGGACTAAAGAGACCCAGTACTTC. Amino acids: CASSAGTKETQYF.

Remarks on this clone: Distinct nucleotide sequences in the sample also encode this CDR3. The chain is built from TRBV7-9 and TRBJ2-7; possibly TRBD2 for D (6 bases). Germline V gene data show CDR1 as SEHNR and CDR2 as FQNEAQ (reference sequence). This CDR3 has 13 residues. Trimming took 1 base from V and 4 from J, leaving 8 bases between them. Here the CDR3 reads CASSLVGGYEQYF. For the CDR3, the DNA is TGTGCCAGCAGCTTAGTTGGGGGGTACGAGCAGTACTTC.

The gene calls are TRBV25-1 and TRBJ2-3, with TRBD2 identical over 11 bases. V was clipped by 11 bases and J by 4 bases; unmatched bases: 8. There are 14 residues in the CDR3. Germline assignment: CDR1 MGHDK and CDR2 SYGVNS. The CDR3 bases are TGTGCCGGCCAAACTAGCGGGAGCGCAGATACGCAGTATTTT. Its translation is CAGQTSGSADTQYF.

The gene calls are TRBV4-2 and TRBJ1-3; D not resolved. V was trimmed by 0 bases and J by 1 base, leaving 7 bases between them. From germline, CDR1 is LGHNA and CDR2 YNFKEQ. CDR3 size: 15 residues. CDR3 coding DNA: TGTGCCAGCAGCCAAGACCCCGGGTCTGGAAACACCATATATTTT. It is translated as CASSQDPGSGNTIYF.

The CDR3 loop reads CASSLVRAGRYNEQFF. CDR3 sequence (DNA): TGTGCCAGCAGCTTAGTAAGGGCGGGGCGATACAATGAGCAGTTCTTC. The rearrangement joins TRBV7-2 to TRBJ2-1, with D perhaps TRBD2 (6 bases). The germline gives CDR1 SGHTA, CDR2 FQGNSA. CDR3 length equals 16 residues. The V and J ends lost 1 base and 4 bases respectively, with 14 bases between them.

The V and J genes are TRBV7-9 and TRBJ1-2, with D perhaps TRBD1 (6 bases). Germline CDR1 reads SEHNR; CDR2 reads FQNEAQ (reference sequence). Between the trimmed V and J ends, which lost 3 bases and 8 bases, there was a span of 22 bases. This CDR3 contains 16 residues. The CDR3 DNA is TGTGCCAGCAGCTTTTTCCTTCCGGGACAAGTGGGCGGCTACACCTTC. Its translation is CASSFFLPGQVGGYTF.

The V gene is TRBV2, the J gene TRBJ1-1; D not resolved. CDR3 size: 13 residues. The V end lost 3 bases, the J end lost 7 bases, and 12 bases lay between the germline ends. The germline CDR1 and CDR2 sequences are SNHLY and FYNNEI. CDR3 coding DNA: TGTGCCAGCAGTGATAATTCGAGGAGTGAAGCTTTCTTT. Protein product: CASSDNSRSEAFF.

The chain employs TRBV7-2 and TRBJ2-3; D is unclear. V lost 1 base and J 2 bases, leaving 7 bases between the germline ends. The V gene's germline CDR1 is SGHTA and CDR2 FQGNSA. The CDR3 spans 14 residues. The CDR3 here is CASSLESTTDTQYF. CDR3 DNA sequence: TGTGCCAGCAGCTTAGAGTCTACCACAGATACGCAGTATTTT.

The chain recombines TRBV7-2 with TRBJ2-1; TRBD1 matches at 10 bases. With V trimmed by 2 bases and J by 10 bases, 8 bases remained unmatched. The length of the CDR3 is 15 residues. Per the germline V gene, CDR1 is SGHTA and CDR2 is FQGNSA. The CDR3, as DNA: TGTGCCAGCAGCTTAACTGTGACAGGGGGCAGGGAGCAGTTCTTC. It translates to CASSLTVTGGREQFF.

The V call is TRBV9, the J call TRBJ2-1; 10 nucleotides match TRBD1. Germline values: CDR1 SGDLS, CDR2 YYNGEE. The length of the CDR3 is 17 residues. V dropped 3 bases and J dropped 6; count of bases not matched to a gene: 12. The CDR3, as DNA: TGTGCCAGCAGCGCCCAGGGGAGGGACAGGGGTACCAATGAGCAGTTCTTC. Translated, it gives CASSAQGRDRGTNEQFF.

The rearrangement uses TRBV6-5 and TRBJ2-1; D is uncertain. The CDR3 has 15 amino acids. Germline loops: CDR1 MNHEY, CDR2 SVGAGI. Trimming cost V 2 bases and J 0 bases, with 8 bases left between them. CDR3 sequence (DNA): TGTGCCAGCAGTTACGCAGCGAGCTCCTACAATGAGCAGTTCTTC. This sequence encodes CASSYAASSYNEQFF.

The V and J genes are TRBV5-1 and TRBJ2-7; 9 positions agree with TRBD2. This CDR3 is 16 amino acids long. The V and J ends lost 0 bases and 1 base, in that order; junction bases with no gene match: 5. Germline lookup yields CDR1 SGHRS and CDR2 YFSETQ. CDR3 sequence reads: CASSLAQTSGSYEQYF. In DNA form, the CDR3 reads TGCGCCAGCAGCTTGGCCCAGACTAGCGGATCCTACGAGCAGTACTTC.

The chain uses TRBV7-2 and TRBJ1-1, with 9 positions matching TRBD1. J lost 3 bases, V lost 6 bases, and 8 bases had no gene match. Germline CDR1 is SGHTA and CDR2 is FQGNSA. This CDR3 has 15 amino acids. The CDR3 nucleotides are TGTGCCAGCAGTCAGACAGGGGGAGGTCACACTGAAGCTTTCTTT. Its protein is CASSQTGGGHTEAFF.

The J gene is TRBJ1-3, the V gene TRBV18; unclear D gene. The germline CDR1 and CDR2 sequences are KGHSH and LQKENI. This CDR3 region has 15 residues. Deletions cut 2 bases from V and 2 bases from J, with 10 bases between. The CDR3 bases are TGTGCCAGCTCACCAGGACTTTTAGCTGGAAACACCATATATTTT. It codes for CASSPGLLAGNTIYF.

The chain carries TRBV2 and TRBJ2-7, with 11 bases that match TRBD2. V shed 5 bases and J 0 bases; nucleotides not matched to a gene: 9. Germline V gives CDR1 SNHLY, CDR2 FYNNEI. The CDR3 is 17 residues long. CDR3 loop: CASSSPSGRPSSYEQYF. The DNA of the CDR3 is TGTGCCAGCAGTTCACCTAGCGGGAGGCCCAGCTCCTACGAGCAGTACTTC. The entire variable domain, with the rest obtained from reference TRBV2 and TRBJ2-7, is as follows: EPEVTQTPSHQVTQMGQEVILRCVPISNHLYFYWYRQILGQKVEFLVSFYNNEISEKSEIFDDQFSVERPDGSNFTLKIRSTKLEDSAMYFCASSSPSGRPSSYEQYFGPGTRLTVT.

The chain carries TRBV9 and TRBJ1-2; maybe TRBD1 (6 bases). Trimming cost V 4 bases and J 2 bases, with 9 bases left between them. This CDR3 region has 13 residues. Germline V gene data show CDR1 as SGDLS and CDR2 as YYNGEE. CDR3 nucleotides: TGTGCCAGCAGCCTTGACAGGAACTATGGCTACACCTTC. This encodes CASSLDRNYGYTF.

This clone showed up just a few times. This chain uses TRBV18 with TRBJ1-4, with D tentatively TRBD1 (5 bases). Between the trimmed V and J ends, which lost 4 bases and 5 bases, there was a span of 14 bases. CDR3 length: 15 residues. Germline CDR1 and CDR2: KGHSH and LQKENI. CDR3 in DNA: TGTGCCAGCTCACGGGGGGACGGACGGAATGAAAAACTGTTTTTT. Residues: CASSRGDGRNEKLFF.

The V call is TRBV28, the J call TRBJ2-7, with a possible D match to TRBD2 (5 bases). The CDR3 extends over 15 amino acids. Germline CDR1 MDHEN, CDR2 SYDVKM. Trimming pared 5 bases from V and 0 bases from J, leaving 14 bases between. CDR3 residues: CASSQEAVFSYEQYF. Written as DNA, the CDR3 is TGTGCCAGCAGTCAAGAAGCGGTTTTCTCCTACGAGCAGTACTTC.

This chain joins TRBV28 and TRBJ2-1; D call uncertain. With 1 base removed from V and 9 bases from J, the gap between germline ends came to 4 bases. CDR3 length equals 11 residues. CDR1 is MDHEN, CDR2 SYDVKM, per germline. The CDR3 protein is CASSLFREQFF. DNA of the CDR3: TGTGCCAGCAGTTTATTTCGTGAGCAGTTCTTC.

The chain recombines TRBV6-5 with TRBJ2-1; 9 nucleotides match TRBD2. The CDR3 sequence is 15 residues long. Trimming took 4 bases from V and 7 from J; bases not matched to a gene: 8. The V gene's germline CDR1 is MNHEY and CDR2 SVGAGI. CDR3 sequence reads: CASSSSGMFRNEQFF. The CDR3, as DNA: TGTGCCAGCAGTTCTAGCGGGATGTTTAGGAATGAGCAGTTCTTC.

This clone was recorded a few times. J is TRBJ2-7 and V is TRBV6-2 or TRBV6-3; weak D call: TRBD1 (5 bases). Germline assignment: CDR1 MNHEY and CDR2 SVGEGT. V shed 2 bases and J shed 6 bases, with 11 bases lying between them. The CDR3 runs to 13 residues. CDR3 protein: CASSYAGLSEQYF. The CDR3 DNA is TGTGCCAGCAGTTACGCAGGGTTGTCCGAGCAGTACTTC.

The rearrangement uses TRBV6-5 and TRBJ1-2; 10 bases map to TRBD1. This CDR3 contains 14 residues. V lost 6 bases and J lost 3; bases outside the gene matches: 4. From germline, CDR1 is MNHEY and CDR2 SVGAGI. In nucleotides, the CDR3 is TGTGCCAGCAGCCTGGACAGGGGGGACTATGGCTACACCTTC. It translates to CASSLDRGDYGYTF.

The chain uses TRBV9 and TRBJ1-2; no definite D call. V lost 0 bases to trimming and J lost 5 bases, with 8 bases between them. Per the germline V gene, CDR1 is SGDLS and CDR2 is YYNGEE. The CDR3 totals 13 residues. The CDR3: CASSVGSGYGYTF. The CDR3 coding sequence is TGTGCCAGCAGCGTAGGTAGCGGATATGGCTACACCTTC.